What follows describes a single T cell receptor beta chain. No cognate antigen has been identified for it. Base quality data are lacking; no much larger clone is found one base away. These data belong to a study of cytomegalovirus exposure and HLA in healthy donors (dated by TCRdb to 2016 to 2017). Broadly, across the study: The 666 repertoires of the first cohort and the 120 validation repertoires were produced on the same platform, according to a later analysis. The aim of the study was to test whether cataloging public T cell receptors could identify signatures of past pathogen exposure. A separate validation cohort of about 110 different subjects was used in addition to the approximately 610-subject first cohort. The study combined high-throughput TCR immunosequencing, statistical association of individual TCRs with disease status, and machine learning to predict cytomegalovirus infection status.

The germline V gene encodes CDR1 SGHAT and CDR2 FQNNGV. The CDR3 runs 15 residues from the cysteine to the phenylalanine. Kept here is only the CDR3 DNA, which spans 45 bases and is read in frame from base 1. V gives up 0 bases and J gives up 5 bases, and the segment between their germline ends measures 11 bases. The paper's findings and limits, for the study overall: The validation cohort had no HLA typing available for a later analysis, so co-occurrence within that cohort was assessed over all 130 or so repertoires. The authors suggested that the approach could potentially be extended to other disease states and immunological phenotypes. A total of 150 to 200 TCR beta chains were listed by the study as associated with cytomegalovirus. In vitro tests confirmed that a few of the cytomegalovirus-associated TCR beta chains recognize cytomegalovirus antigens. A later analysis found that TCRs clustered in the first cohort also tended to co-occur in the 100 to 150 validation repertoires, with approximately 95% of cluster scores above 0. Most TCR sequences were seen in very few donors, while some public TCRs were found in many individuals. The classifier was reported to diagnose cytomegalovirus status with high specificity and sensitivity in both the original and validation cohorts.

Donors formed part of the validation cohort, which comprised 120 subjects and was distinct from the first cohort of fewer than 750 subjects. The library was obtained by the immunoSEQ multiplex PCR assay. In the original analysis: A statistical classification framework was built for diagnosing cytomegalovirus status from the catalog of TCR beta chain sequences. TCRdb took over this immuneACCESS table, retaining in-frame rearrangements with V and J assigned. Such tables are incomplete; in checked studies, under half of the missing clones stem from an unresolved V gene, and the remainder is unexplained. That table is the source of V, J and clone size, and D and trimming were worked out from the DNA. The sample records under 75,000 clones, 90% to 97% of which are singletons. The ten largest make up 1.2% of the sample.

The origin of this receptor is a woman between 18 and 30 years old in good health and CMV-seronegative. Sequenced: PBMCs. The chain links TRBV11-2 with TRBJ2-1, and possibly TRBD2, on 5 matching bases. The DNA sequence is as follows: TGTGCCAGCAGCTTAGATGGCGGGCTGAACAATGAGCAGTTCTTC. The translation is CASSLDGGLNNEQFF.